Listed here are 6 T cell receptor beta chains from one sample, sequenced in a study of Ad26.COV2.S vaccination and SARS-CoV-2 variants. TCRdb's table, derived via immunoSEQ multiplex PCR, lists solely in-frame clones and lacks some. The sample includes some 400,000 clones, 70% to 90% seen only once; the top ten take over 1.5%. The treatment: some 19 received Ad26.COV2.S at low or high dose, single or two shots; 5 received placebo; per-sample allocation not given. On day 63 after the first injection, vaccine and placebo recipients gave samples. Sample: peripheral blood, taken in a trial of Ad26.COV2.S vaccine versus placebo. The receptors here all came from a person aged 18-65 years who received the Ad26.COV2.S COVID-19 vaccine or a placebo.

The rearrangement links TRBV3-1 (or the pseudogene TRBV3-2) to TRBJ2-2; D is uncertain. V lost 3 bases, J lost 4 bases, and 6 bases lay in between. CDR3 length: 13 amino acids. Germline V gene sequence: CDR1 LGHDT, CDR2 YNNKEL (reference sequence). CDR3 bases: TGTGCCAGCAGCCAGCTTGGCACCGGGGAGCTGTTTTTT. Translated: CASSQLGTGELFF.

This chain uses TRBV24-1 with TRBJ2-3, with a tentative D call TRBD1 (5 bases). The length of the CDR3 is 15 residues. The V gene's germline CDR1 is KGHDR and CDR2 SFDVKD. The ends were cut back, 5 bases at V and 2 bases at J, with 13 bases in the middle. The CDR3 nucleotides read TGTGCCACCAGTGTCCAGGGTGGGTACACAGATACGCAGTATTTT. Amino acids: CATSVQGGYTDTQYF.

The chain has TRBV3-1 (or the pseudogene TRBV3-2) and TRBJ1-4; D is perhaps TRBD1 (5 bases). The CDR3 sequence is 15 residues long. The V end was cut by 1 base, the J end by 0 bases, with 6 bases between. Germline CDR1 is LGHDT and CDR2 is YNNKEL (reference sequence). CDR3 amino acids: CASSQGGATNEKLFF. DNA for the CDR3: TGTGCCAGCAGCCAAGGGGGGGCAACTAATGAAAAACTGTTTTTT.

This chain links TRBV28 with TRBJ1-5, with 8 positions matching TRBD1. In germline, CDR1 is MDHEN, CDR2 SYDVKM. Trimming took 5 bases from V and 4 from J; bases not matched to a gene: 13. There are 17 residues in the CDR3. This CDR3 is CASSHKDRVGRNQPQHF. The CDR3 coding sequence is TGTGCCAGCAGTCATAAGGACAGGGTAGGTAGAAATCAGCCCCAGCATTTT.

V and J are TRBV14 and TRBJ1-2; 9 bases align to TRBD1. Germline V gene data show CDR1 as SGHDN and CDR2 as FVKESK. This CDR3 is 15 amino acids long. With 3 bases clipped from V and 4 bases from J, the junction kept 6 bases outside the gene matches. The DNA for the CDR3 is TGTGCCAGCAGCCACGTGAGGACAGGGGTCTATGGCTACACCTTC. Translating gives CASSHVRTGVYGYTF.

The chain combines TRBV28 with TRBJ1-1; a weak D match, TRBD1 (6 bases). This CDR3 contains 15 residues. Germline V gene sequence: CDR1 MDHEN, CDR2 SYDVKM. Trimming removed 3 bases from V and 0 bases from J, with 11 bases in between. For the CDR3, the DNA is TGTGCCAGCAGTTTCGGGGGGCTGGTGAACACTGAAGCTTTCTTT. This translates into CASSFGGLVNTEAFF.